This T cell receptor beta chain is drawn from a study of T cell responses to AZD1222 COVID-19 vaccine. V gave up 3 bases and J gave up 4 bases, with 12 bases separating them. The CDR3 has 14 amino acids. In germline, CDR1 is LNHDA, CDR2 SQIVND (reference sequence). Study-wide findings and caveats: Unmutated variant regions are reportedly the target of nearly half of TCRs that are spike-specific.

Turning to this clone: Its antigen is undetermined.

Assay used: immunoSEQ multiplex PCR; TCRdb lists only in-frame clones, some missing. The sample carries 130,000 or so clones, around 92% recorded once. The chain couples TRBV19 to TRBJ1-2; weak D call: TRBD1 (5 bases). This TCR came from an adult in good health. The sample consisted of peripheral blood, taken on day 0 of AZD1222 vaccination. CDR3 coding DNA: TGTGCCAGTAGTATCCCTACAGGATCCTATGGCTACACCTTC. It codes for CASSIPTGSYGYTF.